This T cell receptor (beta chain) was captured by sequencing in a study of blood T cells in healthy people across ages. Findings and caveats of the study: Higher diversity, along with more naive CD4+ cells, distinguished long-lived donors from aged donors.

This CDR3 region has 16 residues. Germline loops: CDR1 SGHVS, CDR2 FNYEAQ. Trimming shortened V by 1 base and J by 7 bases, and 17 bases separated the two germline ends. Primed by a sample-barcoded 5' primer and a J-beta primer mix, a second PCR proceeded for roughly 7 to 11 cycles. Every cDNA was tagged by a template-switch adaptor with 12 random nucleotides. No fewer than 2.5 million CDR3-containing paired-end reads came from each sample. TCRdb recomputed calls from the 5' RACE reads with MiXCR, one row per CDR3 protein. The table has about 680,000 distinct CDR3 sequences, over 45% seen once. About this clonotype: Its antigen is as yet unknown.

Sequenced material: blood. The rearrangement uses TRBV7-6 and TRBJ2-1; possibly TRBD2 for D (7 bases). The sequence derives from a woman in her sixties in good health. The CDR3 spells CASSLVGGGALNEQFF. CDR3 in DNA: TGTGCCAGCAGCTTAGTCGGCGGGGGCGCTTTAAATGAGCAGTTCTTC.